This TCR beta chain stems from a study of regulatory T cells in long-lasting Graves disease. Study-level findings and limits: Relative to newly diagnosed Graves' patients, persistent ones had lower TCR diversity. Favored usage of TRBV28, TRBJ1-2 and TRBJ2-5 was recorded in persistent disease.

The CDR3 totals 16 residues. V lost 5 bases to trimming and J lost 0 bases, with 16 bases between them. Looked up from germline, CDR1 is SGHAT and CDR2 is FQNNGV. Described time point: persistent/refractory GD, antithyroid drugs over 5 years with positive TRAb. The TCR library used RNA extracted from PBMCs. The authors built TCR beta libraries using iRepertoire HTBI primers and Arm-PCR of CDR3 regions. TCRdb itself ran the multiplex PCR reads through MiXCR, one entry per CDR3 protein. The profile shows 350,000 to 450,000 distinct CDR3 sequences, 20% to 25% of them singletons. The table lists this clonotype with many counts. Its specificity is unknown.

V gene TRBV11-2 combines with J gene TRBJ1-2; no clear D. The receptor comes from a woman between 35 and 50 years old with Graves disease. Sequencing was performed on peripheral blood mononuclear cells (PBMCs), taken when the disease was refractory, from a patient treated with antithyroid drugs. The CDR3 DNA sequence: TGTGCCAGCAGCACCCTCCGGAAAACGACTAACTATGGCTACACCTTC. The encoded protein is CASSTLRKTTNYGYTF.